This TCR beta chain is from a study of blood T cells in healthy people across ages (dated by TCRdb to the mid-2010s). For the study in its entirety: In model experiments, roughly one uniquely barcoded TCR beta cDNA molecule per two T cells was captured by template switching. Two additional independent replicas of 1 million unique cDNA reads from the same blood draw were analyzed for two donors (one aged 18 to 30 and one aged 80 or older). To avoid experimental bias, donors of different ages were distributed randomly across sequencing lanes. The study measured age-related changes in TCR beta repertoire diversity using deep sequencing normalized with unique cDNA molecular identifiers. The donors were divided into four age groups: young (average roughly 17 years), middle-aged (about 41), aged (approximately 59) and long-lived (about 80).

Germline trimming amounts to 5 bases on V and 5 bases on J, with 11 as the count of junction bases outside the gene matches. CDR1 and CDR2 (MNHEY, SMNVEV) derive from the germline V gene (reference sequence). From cysteine to phenylalanine, the CDR3 is 15 amino acids long. Of the read, only the CDR3 DNA is kept; its 45 bases are in frame from base 1. General findings and caveats noted by the study authors: Donor CMV infection status was unknown, potentially confounding age-related changes in expanded clonotypes. As age increased, observed TCR beta diversity per million T cells dropped in a roughly linear way, and a significant reduction was already evident by age around 41. Since profiling was done on bulk unsorted PBMCs, naive and antigen-experienced compartments could not be conclusively compared. Estimates of total diversity from one million sequenced T cells were regarded as lower bounds and underestimates. Observed TCR beta diversity correlated strongly with the percentage of naive T cells measured by flow cytometry. Compared with the aged group, the long-lived group had more naive CD4+ T cells, fewer expanded clones and increased TCR diversity, suggesting age selection.

The library was made by 5' RACE. Sequencing relied on an Illumina HiSeq 2500. The second PCR ran for about 6 to 12 cycles and used a J-beta primer mix along with a sample-barcoded 5' primer. A template-switch 5' adaptor carrying 12 random nucleotides introduced a unique molecular identifier onto each TCR beta cDNA molecule. At least 2.5 million CDR3-containing paired-end reads were obtained from each sample. All of the RNA was converted into first-strand cDNA using the Mint cDNA synthesis kit, with a TRBC-specific oligonucleotide serving as the primer. All cDNA was treated with uracil-DNA glycosylase and then went through a first 18-cycle PCR with the universal primers M1SS and BC2_uni_R. The authors' pipeline ran thus. Normalization of each sample was performed by random selection of 1 million high-quality reads, each carrying a distinct molecular identifier. Instead of being binned into consensus sequences, reads that shared molecular identifiers were thrown out. MiTCR, set to a Q25 quality threshold and the strictest error-elimination algorithm, was used for CDR3 identification, clonotype clustering and error correction. A nonparametric unseen species model with Euler transformation was used to estimate a lower bound on total TCR beta diversity. The public sequencing data were trimmed at Q25 with fastp and processed into clonotypes with MiXCR by TCRdb, which kept only in-frame beta chains. Each entry is one CDR3 protein sequence, shown with its most common DNA and genes. The V and J calls come from TCRdb's annotation, not from the publication. The table for this sample lists just under 750,000 distinct CDR3 sequences; 22% of them were counted only once. Approximately 20% of the sample belongs to the ten largest clones.

Regarding this clonotype: Its specific antigen is unknown. Base qualities are missing; no much larger clone stands one base away.

Donors were 35 to 40 systemically healthy Caucasian individuals from Russia aged 6 to 90 years. Each donor gave 8.5 to 10 milliliters of peripheral blood, collected into EDTA-treated Vacutainer tubes. Ficoll-Paque density-gradient centrifugation was used to isolate PBMCs, with at least 7 million per sample. Trizol reagent was used to extract total RNA from PBMCs, with at least 5 micrograms per sample. For every donor, flow cytometry on a PBMC aliquot measured the percentage of naive CD45RAhigh/CD27high T cells. This TCR was sampled from a man aged 70-80 years in good health. Sequencing was carried out using blood. The rearrangement joined TRBV27 to TRBJ2-7, and TRBD2 matches 8 of the central bases. For the CDR3, the sequence is CASSTRLATVHEQYF. The nucleotide sequence is TGTGCCAGCAGTACCCGACTAGCGACGGTCCACGAGCAGTACTTC.